Reported below is one T cell receptor (beta chain). The target antigen is unknown. Study processing details: Filtering differed because ImmunoSEQ produced junction-only sequences that carried no quality scores. Using immunoSEQ multiplex PCR, the repertoire was profiled, and TCRdb retains in-frame clones only, with some absent. The V and J calls and clone size are taken from that table; D and trimming were inferred from the DNA. The data hold approximately 330,000 clones, with around 79% observed a single time. The entry originates in a study of shared clonotypes between healthy human individuals. About the study: Each donor's CD8 memory used one plate, CD8 naive two, each CD4 subset three. General observations from the study: Though the depth was large, rarefaction showed that sorted-subset sequencing was incomplete.

The sample taken for sequencing was memory CD4+ T cells sorted from blood. Subset in this sample: CD45RA-negative fraction. This sequence was found in a man aged 25 to 40 in good health.

Written as DNA, the CDR3 is TGTGCCAGCAGTCCCATTAACTATGGCTACACCTTC. Translation: CASSPINYGYTF. This chain uses TRBV28 with TRBJ1-2; no clear D. Germline CDR1 MDHEN, CDR2 SYDVKM. CDR3 size: 12 residues. V shed 5 bases and J shed 1 base, with 5 bases lying between them.